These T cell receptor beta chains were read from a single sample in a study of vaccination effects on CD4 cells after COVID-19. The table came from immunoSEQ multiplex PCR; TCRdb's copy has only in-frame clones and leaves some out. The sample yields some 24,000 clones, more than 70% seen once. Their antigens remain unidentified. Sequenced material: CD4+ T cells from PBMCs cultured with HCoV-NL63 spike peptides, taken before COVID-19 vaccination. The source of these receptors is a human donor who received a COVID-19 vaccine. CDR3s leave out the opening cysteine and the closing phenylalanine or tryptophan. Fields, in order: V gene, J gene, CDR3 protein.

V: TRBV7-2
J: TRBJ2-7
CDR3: ASSSTGGYEQY

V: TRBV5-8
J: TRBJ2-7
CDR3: ASSLAFRTSGLRDYEQY

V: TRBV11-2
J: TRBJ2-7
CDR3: ASSLRTSGENSYEQY

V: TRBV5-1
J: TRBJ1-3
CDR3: ASSLDGWSLENTIY

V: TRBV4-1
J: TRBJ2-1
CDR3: ASSQVQAGAPMKF

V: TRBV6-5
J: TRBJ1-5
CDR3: ATTGQVSNQPQH

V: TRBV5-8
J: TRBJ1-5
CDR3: ASSRNDRHQPQH

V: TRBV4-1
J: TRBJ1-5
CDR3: ASSQDETGFGMGQPQH

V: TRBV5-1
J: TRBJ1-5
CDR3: ASSLDGEGNQPQH

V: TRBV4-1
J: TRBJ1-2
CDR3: ASSRGPLDNYGYT

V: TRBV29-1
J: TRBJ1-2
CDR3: SVDRGSNRYT

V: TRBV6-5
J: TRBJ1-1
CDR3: ASSSADRQPTEAF

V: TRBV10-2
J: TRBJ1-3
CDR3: ASSGLGQGSLYGNTIY

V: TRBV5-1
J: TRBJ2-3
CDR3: ASSPPSTDTQY

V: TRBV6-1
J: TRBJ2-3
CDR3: ASSEALQGDDTQY